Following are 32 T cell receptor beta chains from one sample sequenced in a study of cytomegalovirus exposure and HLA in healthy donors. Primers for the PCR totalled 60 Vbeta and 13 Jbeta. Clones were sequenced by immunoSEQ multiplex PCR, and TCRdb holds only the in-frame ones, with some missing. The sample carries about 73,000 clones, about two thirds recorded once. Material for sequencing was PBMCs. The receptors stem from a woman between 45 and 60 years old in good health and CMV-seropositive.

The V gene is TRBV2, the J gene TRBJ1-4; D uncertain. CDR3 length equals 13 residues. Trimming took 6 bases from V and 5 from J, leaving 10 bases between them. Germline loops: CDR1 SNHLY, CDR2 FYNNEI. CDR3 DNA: TGTGCCAGCAGGAACAGACTAAATGAAAAACTGTTTTTT. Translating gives CASRNRLNEKLFF.

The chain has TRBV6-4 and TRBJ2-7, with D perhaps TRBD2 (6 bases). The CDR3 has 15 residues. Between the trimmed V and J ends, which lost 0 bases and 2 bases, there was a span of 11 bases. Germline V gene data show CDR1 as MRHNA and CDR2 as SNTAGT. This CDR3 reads CASSDSAGPAYEQYF. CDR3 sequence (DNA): TGTGCCAGCAGTGACTCGGCGGGGCCCGCCTACGAGCAGTACTTC.

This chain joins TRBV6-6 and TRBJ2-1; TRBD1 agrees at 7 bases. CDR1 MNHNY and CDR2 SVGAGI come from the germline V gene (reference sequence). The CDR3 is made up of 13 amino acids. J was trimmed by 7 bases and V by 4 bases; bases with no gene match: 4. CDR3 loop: CASSSGTANEQFF. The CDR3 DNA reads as TGTGCCAGCAGTTCCGGGACAGCGAATGAGCAGTTCTTC.

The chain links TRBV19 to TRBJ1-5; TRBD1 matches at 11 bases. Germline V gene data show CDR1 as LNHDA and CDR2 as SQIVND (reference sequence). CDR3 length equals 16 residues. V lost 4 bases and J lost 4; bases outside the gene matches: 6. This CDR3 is CASSTPDRGRNQPQHF. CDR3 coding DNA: TGTGCCAGTAGTACCCCGGACAGGGGGCGGAATCAGCCCCAGCATTTT.

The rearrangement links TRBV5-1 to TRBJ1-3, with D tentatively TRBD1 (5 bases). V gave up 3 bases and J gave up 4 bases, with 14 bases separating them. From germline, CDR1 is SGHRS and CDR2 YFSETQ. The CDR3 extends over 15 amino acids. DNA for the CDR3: TGCGCCAGCAGCTCCTGGCCCGCAGGGGGAAACACCATATATTTT. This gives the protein CASSSWPAGGNTIYF.

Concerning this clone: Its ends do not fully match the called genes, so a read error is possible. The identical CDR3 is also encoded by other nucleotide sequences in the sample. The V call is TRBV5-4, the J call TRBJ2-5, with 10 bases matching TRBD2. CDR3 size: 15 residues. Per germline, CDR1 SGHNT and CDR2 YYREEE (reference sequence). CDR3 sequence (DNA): TGTGCCAGCAGCTTGCTAGCGGGGGATAAAGAAACCCAGTACTTC. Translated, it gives CASSLLAGDKETQYF.

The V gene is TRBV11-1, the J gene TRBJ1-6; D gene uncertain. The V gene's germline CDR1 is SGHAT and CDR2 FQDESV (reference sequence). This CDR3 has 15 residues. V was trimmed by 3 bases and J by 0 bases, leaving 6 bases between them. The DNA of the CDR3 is TGTGCCAGCAGCTTTGCGAGCTCCTATAATTCACCCCTCCACTTT. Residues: CASSFASSYNSPLHF. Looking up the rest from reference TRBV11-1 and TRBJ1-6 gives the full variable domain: EAEVAQSPRYKITEKSQAVAFWCDPISGHATLYWYRQILGQGPELLVQFQDESVVDDSQLPKDRFSAERLKGVDSTLKIQPAELGDSAMYLCASSFASSYNSPLHFGNGTRLTVT.

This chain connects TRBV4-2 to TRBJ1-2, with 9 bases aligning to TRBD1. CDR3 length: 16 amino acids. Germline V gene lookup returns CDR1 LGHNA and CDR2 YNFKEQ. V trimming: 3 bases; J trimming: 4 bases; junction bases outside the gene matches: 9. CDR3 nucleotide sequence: TGTGCCAGCAGCCAGGACCGACAGGGGGTATCCTATGGCTACACCTTC. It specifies CASSQDRQGVSYGYTF.

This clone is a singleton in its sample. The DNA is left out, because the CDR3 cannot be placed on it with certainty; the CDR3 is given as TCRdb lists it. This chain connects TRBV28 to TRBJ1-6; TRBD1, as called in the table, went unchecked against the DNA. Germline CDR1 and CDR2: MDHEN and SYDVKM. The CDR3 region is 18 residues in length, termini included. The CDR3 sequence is CASSTSGTGDLYNSPLHF.

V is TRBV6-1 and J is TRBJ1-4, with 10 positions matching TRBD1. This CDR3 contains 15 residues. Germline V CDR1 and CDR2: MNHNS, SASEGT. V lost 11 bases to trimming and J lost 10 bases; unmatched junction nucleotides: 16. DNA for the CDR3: TGTGCCCCATTGGGACAGGGGACGAGGCGCGGAAAACTGTTTTTT. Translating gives CAPLGQGTRRGKLFF.

The CDR3 spells CASSLEFAYDSGNTIYF. DNA for the CDR3: TGTGCCAGCAGCTTAGAGTTTGCCTATGACTCTGGAAACACCATATATTTT. The chain employs TRBV11-2 and TRBJ1-3; D gene uncertain. From germline, CDR1 is SGHAT and CDR2 FQNNGV. The V end lost 0 bases, the J end lost 0 bases, and 12 bases lay between the germline ends. The CDR3 has 17 residues.

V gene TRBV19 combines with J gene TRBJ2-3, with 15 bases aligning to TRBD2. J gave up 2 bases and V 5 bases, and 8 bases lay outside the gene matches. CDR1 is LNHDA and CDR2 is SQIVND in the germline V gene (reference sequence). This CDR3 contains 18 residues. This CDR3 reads CASSLGLAGGYDTDTQYF. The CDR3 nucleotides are TGTGCCAGTAGTCTCGGACTAGCGGGGGGGTATGACACAGATACGCAGTATTTT.

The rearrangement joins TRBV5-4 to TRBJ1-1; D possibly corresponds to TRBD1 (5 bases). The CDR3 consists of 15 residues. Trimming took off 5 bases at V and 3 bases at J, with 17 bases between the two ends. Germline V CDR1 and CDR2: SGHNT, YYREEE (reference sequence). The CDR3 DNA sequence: TGTGCCAGCAGTACGAAGCAGGGTGGCGACACTGAAGCTTTCTTT. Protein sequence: CASSTKQGGDTEAFF.

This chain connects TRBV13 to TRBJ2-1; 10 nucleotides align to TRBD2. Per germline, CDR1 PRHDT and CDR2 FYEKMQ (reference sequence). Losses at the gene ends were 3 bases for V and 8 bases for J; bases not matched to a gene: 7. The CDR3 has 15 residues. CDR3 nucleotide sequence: TGTGCCAGCAGCTTGTCGATAGCGGGGGGCGATGAGCAGTTCTTC. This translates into CASSLSIAGGDEQFF.

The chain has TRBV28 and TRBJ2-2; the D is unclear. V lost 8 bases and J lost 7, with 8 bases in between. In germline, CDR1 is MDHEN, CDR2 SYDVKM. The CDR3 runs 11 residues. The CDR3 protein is CASGSIGELFF. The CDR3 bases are TGTGCCAGCGGTAGTATCGGGGAGCTGTTTTTT.

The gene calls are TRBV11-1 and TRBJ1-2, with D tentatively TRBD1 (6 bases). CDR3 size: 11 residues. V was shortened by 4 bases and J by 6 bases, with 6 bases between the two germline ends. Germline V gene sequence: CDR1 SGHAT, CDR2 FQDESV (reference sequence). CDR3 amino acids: CASSSGDGYTF. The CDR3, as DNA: TGTGCCAGCAGCTCAGGGGATGGCTACACCTTC.

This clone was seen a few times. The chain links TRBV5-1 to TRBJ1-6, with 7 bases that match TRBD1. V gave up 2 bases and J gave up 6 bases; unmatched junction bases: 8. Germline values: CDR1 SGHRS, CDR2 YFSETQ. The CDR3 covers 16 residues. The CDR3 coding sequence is TGCGCCAGCAGCTTAGGCGCCGGGACAGCTAATTCACCCCTCCACTTT. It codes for CASSLGAGTANSPLHF.

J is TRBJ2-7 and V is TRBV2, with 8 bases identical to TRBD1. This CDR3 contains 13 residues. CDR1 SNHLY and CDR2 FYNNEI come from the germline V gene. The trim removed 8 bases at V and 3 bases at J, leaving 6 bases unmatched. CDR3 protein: CASLWDRFYEQYF. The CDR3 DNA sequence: TGTGCCAGCCTCTGGGACAGGTTCTACGAGCAGTACTTC.

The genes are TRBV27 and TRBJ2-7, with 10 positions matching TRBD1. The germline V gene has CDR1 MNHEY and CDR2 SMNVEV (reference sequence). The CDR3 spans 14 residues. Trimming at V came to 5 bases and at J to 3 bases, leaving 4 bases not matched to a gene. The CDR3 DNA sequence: TGTGCCAGCAGTCGGACAGGGGGACTCTACGAGCAGTACTTC. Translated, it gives CASSRTGGLYEQYF.

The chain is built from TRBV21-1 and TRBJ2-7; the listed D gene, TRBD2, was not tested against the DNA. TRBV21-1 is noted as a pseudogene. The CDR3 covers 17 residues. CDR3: CASSKGMGMRAPYEQYV. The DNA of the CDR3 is TGTGCCAGCAGCAAGGGAATGGGGATGAGGGCCCCCTACGAGCAGTACGTC.

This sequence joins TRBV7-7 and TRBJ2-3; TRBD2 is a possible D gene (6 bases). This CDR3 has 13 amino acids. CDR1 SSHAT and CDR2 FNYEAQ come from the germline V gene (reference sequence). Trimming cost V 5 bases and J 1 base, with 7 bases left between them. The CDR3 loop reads CASSPGGTDTQYF. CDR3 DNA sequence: TGTGCCAGCAGCCCGGGGGGCACAGATACGCAGTATTTT.

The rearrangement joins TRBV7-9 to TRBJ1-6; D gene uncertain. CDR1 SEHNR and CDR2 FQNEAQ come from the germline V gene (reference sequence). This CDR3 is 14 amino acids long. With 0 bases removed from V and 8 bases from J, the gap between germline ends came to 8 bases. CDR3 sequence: CASSLAVGDSPLHF. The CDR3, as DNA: TGTGCCAGCAGCTTAGCAGTCGGGGATTCACCCCTCCACTTT.

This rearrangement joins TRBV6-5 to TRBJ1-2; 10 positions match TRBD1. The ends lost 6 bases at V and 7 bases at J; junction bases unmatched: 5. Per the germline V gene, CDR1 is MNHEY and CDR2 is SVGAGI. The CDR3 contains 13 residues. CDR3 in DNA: TGTGCCAGCAGCCCCGGGACAGGGGTTGGCTACACCTTC. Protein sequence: CASSPGTGVGYTF.

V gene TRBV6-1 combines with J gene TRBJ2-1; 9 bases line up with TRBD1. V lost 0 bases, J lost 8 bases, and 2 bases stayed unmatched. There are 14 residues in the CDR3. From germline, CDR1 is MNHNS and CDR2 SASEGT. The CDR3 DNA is TGTGCCAGCAGTGAAGCGGGACAGGGAGATGAGCAGTTCTTC. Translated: CASSEAGQGDEQFF.

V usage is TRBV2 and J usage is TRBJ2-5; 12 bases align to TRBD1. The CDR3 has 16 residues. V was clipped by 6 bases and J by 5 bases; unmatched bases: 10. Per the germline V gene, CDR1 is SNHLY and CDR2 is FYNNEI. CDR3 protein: CASREWGTGGLETQYF. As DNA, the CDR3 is TGTGCCAGCAGAGAGTGGGGGACAGGGGGCCTGGAGACCCAGTACTTC.

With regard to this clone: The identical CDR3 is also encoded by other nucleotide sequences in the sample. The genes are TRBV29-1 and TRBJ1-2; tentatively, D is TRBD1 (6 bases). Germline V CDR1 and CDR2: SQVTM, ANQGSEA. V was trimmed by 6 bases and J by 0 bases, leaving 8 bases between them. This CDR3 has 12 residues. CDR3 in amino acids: CSVGTTNYGYTF. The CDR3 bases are TGCAGCGTGGGGACAACTAACTATGGCTACACCTTC. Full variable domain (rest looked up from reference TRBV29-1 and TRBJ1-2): SAVISQKPSRDICQRGTSLTIQCQVDSQVTMMFWYRQQPGQSLTLIATANQGSEATYESGFVIDKFPISRPNLTFSTLTVSNMSPEDSSIYLCSVGTTNYGYTFGSGTRLTVV.

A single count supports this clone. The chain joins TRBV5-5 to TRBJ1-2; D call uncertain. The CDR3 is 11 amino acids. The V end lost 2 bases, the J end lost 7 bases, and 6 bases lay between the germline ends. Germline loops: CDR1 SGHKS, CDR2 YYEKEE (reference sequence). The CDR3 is CASSLRGGYTF. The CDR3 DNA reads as TGTGCCAGCAGCTTACGGGGTGGCTACACCTTC.

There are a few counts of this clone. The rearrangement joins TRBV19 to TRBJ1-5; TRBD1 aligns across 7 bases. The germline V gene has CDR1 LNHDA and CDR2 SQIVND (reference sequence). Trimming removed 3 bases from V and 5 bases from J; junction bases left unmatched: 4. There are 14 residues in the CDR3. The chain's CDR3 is CASSIDRVHQPQHF. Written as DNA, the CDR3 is TGTGCCAGTAGTATCGACAGGGTTCATCAGCCCCAGCATTTT.

CDR3 sequence: CSWGRYNEQFF. The CDR3 bases are TGCAGTTGGGGGCGGTACAATGAGCAGTTCTTC. The chain joins TRBV20-1 to TRBJ2-1; D possibly corresponds to TRBD1 (6 bases). CDR1 is DFQATT, CDR2 SNEGSKA, per germline (reference sequence). The V gene lost 8 bases and the J gene lost 4 bases, with 9 bases spanning the gap. CDR3 length: 11 residues.

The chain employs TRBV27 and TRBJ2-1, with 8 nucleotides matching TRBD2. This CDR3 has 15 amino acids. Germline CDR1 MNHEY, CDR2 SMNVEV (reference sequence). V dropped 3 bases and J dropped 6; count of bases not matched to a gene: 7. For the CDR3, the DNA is TGTGCCAGCAGTTTTGGTACTAGCGGATCCAATGAGCAGTTCTTC. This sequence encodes CASSFGTSGSNEQFF.

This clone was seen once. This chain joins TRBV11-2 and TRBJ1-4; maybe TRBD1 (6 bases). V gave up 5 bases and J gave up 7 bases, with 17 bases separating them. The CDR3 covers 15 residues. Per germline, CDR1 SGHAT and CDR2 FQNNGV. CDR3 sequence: CASSTPGGGIEKLFF. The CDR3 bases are TGTGCCAGCAGCACACCCGGGGGGGGCATTGAAAAACTGTTTTTT.

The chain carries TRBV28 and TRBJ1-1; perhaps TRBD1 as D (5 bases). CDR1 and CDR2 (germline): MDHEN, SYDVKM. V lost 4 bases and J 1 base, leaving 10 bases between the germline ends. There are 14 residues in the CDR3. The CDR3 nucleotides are TGTGCCAGCAGTTGGGGGGGGGAGAACACTGAAGCTTTCTTT. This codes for CASSWGGENTEAFF.